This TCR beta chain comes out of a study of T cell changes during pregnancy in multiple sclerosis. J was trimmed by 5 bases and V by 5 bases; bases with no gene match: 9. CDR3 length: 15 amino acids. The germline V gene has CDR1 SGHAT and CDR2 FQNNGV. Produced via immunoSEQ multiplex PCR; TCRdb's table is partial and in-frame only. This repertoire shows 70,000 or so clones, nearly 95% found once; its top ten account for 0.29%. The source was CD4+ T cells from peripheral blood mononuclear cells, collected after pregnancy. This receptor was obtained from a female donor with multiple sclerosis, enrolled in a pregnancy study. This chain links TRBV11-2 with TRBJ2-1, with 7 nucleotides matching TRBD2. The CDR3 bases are TGTGCCAGCAGCCGCCTAACTAGCGTCAACAATGAGCAGTTCTTC. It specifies CASSRLTSVNNEQFF.